Below, one T cell receptor beta chain is given with its context. The antigen is unknown. This entry comes from a study of T cells in Graves' hyperthyroidism and ophthalmopathy. RNA transcripts gave rise to amplified TCR beta CDR3 regions. First-round RT-PCR targeting the TCR CDR3 was performed with the HTBI primer set. Via MiXCR, TCRdb re-called the multiplex PCR reads, giving one row per CDR3 protein. Here the sample spans about 370,000 distinct CDR3 sequences, about 15% being singletons. Study-level points and caveats: A median 6.5 months before onset, the model predicted ophthalmopathy. Most clonotypes expanded in the thyroid (above 0.001) were also present in blood. Ophthalmopathy was separated from stable hyperthyroidism by a 13 V-J model.

Germline V gives CDR1 SGHRS, CDR2 YFSETQ. This CDR3 is 16 amino acids long. J gave up 7 bases and V 3 bases, and 11 bases lay outside the gene matches. This sequence joins TRBV5-1 and TRBJ2-1, with TRBD2 matching over 9 bases. This receptor was taken from a woman aged 60-75 years with Graves' ophthalmopathy. Specimen: blood. CDR3 nucleotide sequence: TGCGCCAGCAGCTCCTCGACTAGCGGCCTTGGGAATGAGCAGTTCTTC. It encodes CASSSSTSGLGNEQFF.